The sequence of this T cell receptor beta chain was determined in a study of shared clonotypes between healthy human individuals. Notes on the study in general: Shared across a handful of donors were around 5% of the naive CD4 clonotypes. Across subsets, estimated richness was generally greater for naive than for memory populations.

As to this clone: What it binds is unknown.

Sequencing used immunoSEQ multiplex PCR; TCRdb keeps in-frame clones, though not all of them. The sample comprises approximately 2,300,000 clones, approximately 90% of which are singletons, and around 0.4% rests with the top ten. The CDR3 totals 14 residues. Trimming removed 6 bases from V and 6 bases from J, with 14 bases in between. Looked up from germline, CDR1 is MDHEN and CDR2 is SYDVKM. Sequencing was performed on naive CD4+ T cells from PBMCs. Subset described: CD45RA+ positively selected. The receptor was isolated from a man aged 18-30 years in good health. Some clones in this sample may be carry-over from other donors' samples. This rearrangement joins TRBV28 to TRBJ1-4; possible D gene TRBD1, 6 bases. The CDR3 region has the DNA TGTGCCAGCAGGCCACAGGGATCAGATGAAAAACTGTTTTTT. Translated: CASRPQGSDEKLFF.